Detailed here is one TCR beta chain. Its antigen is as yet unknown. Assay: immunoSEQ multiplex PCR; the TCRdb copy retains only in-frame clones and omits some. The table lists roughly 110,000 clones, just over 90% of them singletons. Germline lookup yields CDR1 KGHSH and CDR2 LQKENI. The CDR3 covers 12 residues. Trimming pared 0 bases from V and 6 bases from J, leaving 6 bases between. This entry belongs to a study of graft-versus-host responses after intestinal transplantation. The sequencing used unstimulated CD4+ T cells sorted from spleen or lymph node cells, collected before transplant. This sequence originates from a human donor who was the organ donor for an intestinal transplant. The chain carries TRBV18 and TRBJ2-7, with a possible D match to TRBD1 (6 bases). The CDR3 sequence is CASSPPQGEQYF. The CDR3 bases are TGTGCCAGCTCACCACCACAGGGCGAGCAGTACTTC.